This T cell receptor beta chain was sequenced for a study of beta chain features in type 1 diabetes. For the study at large: Age, gender and cell yields were alike across patients and healthy donors.

The authors reverse transcribed all of the isolated RNA, so sequencing captured expressed TCRB transcripts. Libraries were prepared by immunoSEQ multiplex PCR; TCRdb keeps only in-frame clonotypes and omits some of them. This sample has 240,000 or so clones; roughly 22% occur once, and the top ten carry around 0.029%. This clone was counted between two and nine times. Its antigen is currently unknown. CDR1 SGHNT and CDR2 YYREEE come from the germline V gene (reference sequence). The CDR3 is made up of 15 amino acids. V shed 3 bases and J shed 3 bases, with 15 bases lying between them. Whole-study findings and limits: A potential influence of HLA type upon TCRB rearrangement remained unresolved herein. Type 1 diabetes patients had TCRB CDR3s that were shorter (moderately but significantly so) in all four CD4+ subsets.

Sequencing was carried out using naive CD4+ T cells from blood. The sequence was obtained from a woman aged 40-49 years with type 1 diabetes. The genes are TRBV5-4 and TRBJ1-2; the D gene is possibly TRBD1 (5 bases). CDR3 region: CASSSGPIGDYGYTF. CDR3 sequence (DNA): TGTGCCAGCAGCTCCGGTCCCATAGGGGACTATGGCTACACCTTC. The full variable domain, rest sourced from reference TRBV5-4 and TRBJ1-2, is ETGVTQSPTHLIKTRGQQVTLRCSSQSGHNTVSWYQQALGQGPQFIFQYYREEENGRGNFPPRFSGLQFPNYSSELNVNALELDDSALYLCASSSGPIGDYGYTFGSGTRLTVV.